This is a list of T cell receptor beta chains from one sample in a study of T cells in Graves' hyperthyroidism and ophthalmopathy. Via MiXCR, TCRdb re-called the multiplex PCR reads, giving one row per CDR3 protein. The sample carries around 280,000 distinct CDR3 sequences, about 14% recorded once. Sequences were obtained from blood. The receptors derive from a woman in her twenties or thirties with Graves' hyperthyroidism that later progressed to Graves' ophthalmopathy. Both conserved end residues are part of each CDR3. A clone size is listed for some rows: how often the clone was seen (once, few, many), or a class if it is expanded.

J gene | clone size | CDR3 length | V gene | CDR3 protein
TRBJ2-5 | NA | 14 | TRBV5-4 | CASSLSVSGETQYF
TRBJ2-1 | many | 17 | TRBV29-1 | CSVEGREGSSSYNEQFF
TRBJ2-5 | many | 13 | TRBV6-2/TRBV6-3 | CASSYWTEETQYF
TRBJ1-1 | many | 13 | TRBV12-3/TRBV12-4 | CASSLARATEAFF
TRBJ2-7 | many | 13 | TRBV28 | CASGYTATYEQYF
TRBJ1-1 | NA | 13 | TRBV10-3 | CAISESRGTEAFF
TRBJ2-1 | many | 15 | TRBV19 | CASSIVAGGPGEQFF
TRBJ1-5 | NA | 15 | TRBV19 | CASSSQGLGNQPQHF
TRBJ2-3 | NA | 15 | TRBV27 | CASSFGGRVTDTQYF
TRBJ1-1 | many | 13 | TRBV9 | CASGIGTTTEAFF
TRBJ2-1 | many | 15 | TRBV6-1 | CASREREGAYNEQFF
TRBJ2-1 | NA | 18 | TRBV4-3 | CASSQEGAEASVYNEQFF
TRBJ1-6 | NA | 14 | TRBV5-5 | CASSGASANSPLHF
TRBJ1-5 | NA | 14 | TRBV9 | CASSVGAGLGPQHF
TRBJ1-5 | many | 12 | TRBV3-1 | CASSQRGDPINF
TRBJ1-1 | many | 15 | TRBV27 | CASSFGGGKGTEAFF
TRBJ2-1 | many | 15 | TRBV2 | CASSEGPSSYNEQFF
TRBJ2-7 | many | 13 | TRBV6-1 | CAIRAGGGYEQYF
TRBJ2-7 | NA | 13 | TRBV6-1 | CASTPGKGPEQYF
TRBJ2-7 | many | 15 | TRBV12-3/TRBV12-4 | CASSFRGSTSYEQYF
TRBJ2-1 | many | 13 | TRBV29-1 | CSVEPRGNNEQFF
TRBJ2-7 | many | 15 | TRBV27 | CASSLSTVPTYEQYF
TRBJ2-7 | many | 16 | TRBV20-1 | CSAQLNLASHSYEQYF
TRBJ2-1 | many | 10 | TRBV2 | CATTGVEQFF
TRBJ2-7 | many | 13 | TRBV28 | CASSPTRGDEQYF
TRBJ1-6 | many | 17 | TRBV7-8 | CASSSGGLGSYNSPLHF
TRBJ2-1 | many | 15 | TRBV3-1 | CASSQEGSRVNEQFF
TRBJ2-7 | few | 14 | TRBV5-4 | CASSLRTSAYEQYF
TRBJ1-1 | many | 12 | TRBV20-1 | CSATRGMAEAFF
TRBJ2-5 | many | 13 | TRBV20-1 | CSAQSAGEETQYF
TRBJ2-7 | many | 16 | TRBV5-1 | CASSLAAGLAIYEQYF
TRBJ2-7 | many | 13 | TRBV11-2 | CASSFSRGYEQYF
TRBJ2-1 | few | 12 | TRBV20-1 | CSARGLGDEQFF
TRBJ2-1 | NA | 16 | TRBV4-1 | CASSQIGLAGGNEQFF
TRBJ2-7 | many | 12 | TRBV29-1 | CSATGTGVEQYF
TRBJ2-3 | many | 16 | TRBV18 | CASSPPGRRPTDTQYF
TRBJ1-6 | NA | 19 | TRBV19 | CASSIEREGAKSGKSPLHF
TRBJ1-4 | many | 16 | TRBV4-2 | CASSQERGQTNEKLFF
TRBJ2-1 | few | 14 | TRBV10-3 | CAISSVSSYNEQFF
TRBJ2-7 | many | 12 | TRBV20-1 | CSARTVYYEQYF
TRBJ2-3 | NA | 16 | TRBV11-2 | CASSSLDRTSTDTQYF
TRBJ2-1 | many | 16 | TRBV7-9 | CASRLAGGYSYNEQFF
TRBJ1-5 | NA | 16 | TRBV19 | CANSIPGQGSDQPQHF
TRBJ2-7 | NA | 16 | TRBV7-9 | CASSSKERTSGYEQYF
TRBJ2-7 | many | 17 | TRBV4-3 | CASSQELAGLGVYEQYF
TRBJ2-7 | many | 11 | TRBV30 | CAHTVGYEQYF
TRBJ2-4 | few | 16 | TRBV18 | CASSEQGGRAKNIQYF
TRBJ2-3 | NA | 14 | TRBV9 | CASSVGLDSDTQYF
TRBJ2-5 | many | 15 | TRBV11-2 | CASSSLYGRIETQYF
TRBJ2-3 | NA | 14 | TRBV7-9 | CASSLVGHTDTQYF
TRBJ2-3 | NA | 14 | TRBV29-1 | CSVERGPSTDTQYF
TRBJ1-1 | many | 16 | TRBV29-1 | CSALGEGAGMNTEAFF
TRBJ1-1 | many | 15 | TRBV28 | CASSPDREMIKEAFF
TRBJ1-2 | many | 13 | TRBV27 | CASSFTGENGYTF
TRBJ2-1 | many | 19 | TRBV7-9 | CASSLGVQRENTRANEQFF
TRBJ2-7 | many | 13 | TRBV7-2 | CASSPPGQSEQYF
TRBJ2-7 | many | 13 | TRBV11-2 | CASSSSPPYEQYF
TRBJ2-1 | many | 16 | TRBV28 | CASSHMFVAKYNEQFF
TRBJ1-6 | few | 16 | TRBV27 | CASRGTGGPYNSPLHF
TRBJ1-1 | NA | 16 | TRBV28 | CASRGTGVPVNTEAFF